One sample yielded the 20 T cell receptor beta chains listed below, sequenced in a study of vaccination effects on CD4 cells after COVID-19. Investigators separated out CD4+ T cells once around nine days of culture had passed. It was two doses of either the BNT162b2 or mRNA-1273 vaccine that participants received. For these receptors, no antigen is known. Clones were sequenced by immunoSEQ multiplex PCR, and TCRdb holds only the in-frame ones, with some missing. The sample has 25,000 to 35,000 clones, 70% to 85% seen once. The sample consisted of CD4+ T cells from PBMCs cultured without peptide, taken after COVID-19 vaccination. Receptor source: a human donor who received a COVID-19 vaccine.

V is TRBV3-1 (or the pseudogene TRBV3-2) and J is TRBJ2-1; D may be TRBD2 (6 bases). Between the trimmed V and J ends, which lost 4 bases and 3 bases, there was a span of 22 bases. From germline, CDR1 is LGHDT and CDR2 YNNKEL (reference sequence). The CDR3 is 18 amino acids. CDR3 DNA: TGTGCCAGCAGCCCCGCACCTTACTCTAGCGACCTCTACAATGAGCAGTTCTTC. Protein product: CASSPAPYSSDLYNEQFF.

The rearrangement links TRBV25-1 to TRBJ2-5, with D uncertain. Germline lookup yields CDR1 MGHDK and CDR2 SYGVNS. This CDR3 comprises 16 residues. Trimming removed 2 bases at V and 3 bases at J, with 16 bases between. The CDR3 loop reads CASSEPKDGIEETQYF. The CDR3 coding sequence is TGTGCCAGCAGTGAACCCAAGGACGGTATAGAAGAGACCCAGTACTTC. Drawing the rest from reference TRBV25-1 and TRBJ2-5, the complete variable domain is EADIYQTPRYLVIGTGKKITLECSQTMGHDKMYWYQQDPGMELHLIHYSYGVNSTEKGDLSSESTVSRIRTEHFPLTLESARPSHTSQYLCASSEPKDGIEETQYFGPGTRLLVL.

A remark on this clone: The junction shows a germline mismatch at one end, possibly a read error. This sequence joins TRBV7-7 and TRBJ2-5, with D perhaps matching TRBD2 (5 bases). The CDR3 covers 16 residues. Germline V gene lookup returns CDR1 SSHAT and CDR2 FNYEAQ (reference sequence). Written as DNA, the CDR3 is TGTGCTAGCAGCTCCTCCCGAGCGGAACTCCAAGAGACCCAGTACTTC. Amino acid sequence: CASSSSRAELQETQYF. The entire variable domain, with the rest obtained from reference TRBV7-7 and TRBJ2-5, is as follows: GAGVSQSPRYKVTKRGQDVTLRCDPISSHATLYWYQQALGQGPEFLTYFNYEAQPDKSGLPSDRFSAERPEGSISTLTIQRTEQRDSAMYRCASSSSRAELQETQYFGPGTRLLVL.

The gene calls are TRBV2 and TRBJ2-2, with no clear D. CDR1 and CDR2 (germline): SNHLY, FYNNEI. The CDR3 runs to 11 residues. The V end was cut by 7 bases, the J end by 9 bases, with 9 bases between. CDR3 sequence reads: CASTSRRELFF. The CDR3 region has the DNA TGTGCCAGCACTTCCCGGAGGGAGCTGTTTTTT.

The chain carries TRBV9 and TRBJ1-6; no reliable D call. With 0 bases removed from V and 7 bases from J, the gap between germline ends came to 8 bases. This CDR3 contains 14 residues. Germline CDR1 is SGDLS and CDR2 is YYNGEE. The CDR3 protein is CASSVGNINSPLHF. The CDR3 nucleotides read TGTGCCAGCAGCGTAGGCAACATAAATTCACCCCTCCACTTT.

The rearrangement links TRBV19 to TRBJ2-3; D perhaps matches TRBD2 (6 bases). This CDR3 has 14 residues. Germline values: CDR1 LNHDA, CDR2 SQIVND (reference sequence). Trimming cost V 7 bases and J 4 bases, with 15 bases left between them. The chain's CDR3 is CASTYRSGADTQYF. CDR3 DNA: TGTGCCAGTACCTATAGATCGGGAGCAGATACGCAGTATTTT.

J is TRBJ2-7 and V is TRBV2, with unresolved D. CDR1 SNHLY and CDR2 FYNNEI come from the germline V gene. The CDR3 length is 12 residues. Trimming took off 4 bases at V and 3 bases at J, with 7 bases between the two ends. In DNA, the CDR3 is TGTGCCAGCAGTGCAATAGTCTACGAGCAGTACTTC. Translated, it gives CASSAIVYEQYF.

The J gene is TRBJ1-1, the V gene TRBV29-1; TRBD1 might be the D (6 bases). The CDR3 has 13 residues. The germline gives CDR1 SQVTM, CDR2 ANQGSEA. V was cut by 4 bases and J by 1 base, with 10 bases left in between. CDR3 nucleotide sequence: TGCAGCGTTGTAGGGGGGGGGAACACTGAAGCTTTCTTT. The encoded protein is CSVVGGGNTEAFF.

This chain uses TRBV25-1 with TRBJ1-5; no reliable D call. The V end was cut by 7 bases, the J end by 5 bases, with 9 bases between. There are 12 residues in the CDR3. The V gene's germline CDR1 is MGHDK and CDR2 SYGVNS. The CDR3 DNA reads as TGTGCCAGCAAGTCAGGCGATCAGCCCCAGCATTTT. Its translation: CASKSGDQPQHF.

The rearrangement links TRBV6-5 to TRBJ2-7; D is perhaps TRBD1 (5 bases). V lost 2 bases and J 2 bases, leaving 13 bases between the germline ends. In germline, CDR1 is MNHEY, CDR2 SVGAGI. This CDR3 region has 15 residues. The CDR3 DNA sequence: TGTGCCAGCAGTTACCGGGCAGGGAAAACCTACGAGCAGTACTTC. It specifies CASSYRAGKTYEQYF.

The chain combines TRBV2 with TRBJ1-1, with D unclear. V dropped 5 bases and J dropped 2 bases, with 12 bases sitting between them. Germline V CDR1 and CDR2: SNHLY, FYNNEI. This CDR3 has 14 residues. The CDR3: CASSSPGTNTEAFF. CDR3 in DNA: TGTGCCAGCAGTTCTCCCGGAACAAACACTGAAGCTTTCTTT.

V and J are TRBV3-1 (or the pseudogene TRBV3-2) and TRBJ2-3, with a weak D call TRBD1 (5 bases). V lost 5 bases and J 5 bases, leaving 17 bases between the germline ends. CDR1 and CDR2 from the germline V gene are LGHDT and YNNKEL (reference sequence). This CDR3 region has 15 residues. CDR3 protein: CASSARGPMQDTQYF. The CDR3 DNA reads as TGTGCCAGCAGCGCAAGGGGTCCCATGCAAGATACGCAGTATTTT.

J is TRBJ1-2 and V is TRBV14, with D unclear. Germline lookup yields CDR1 SGHDN and CDR2 FVKESK. Trimming shortened V by 1 base and J by 2 bases, and 8 bases separated the two germline ends. CDR3 length: 14 amino acids. CDR3 nucleotides: TGTGCCAGCAGCCAAGCTCTGGGGAACTATGGCTACACCTTC. As protein: CASSQALGNYGYTF.

The sample holds one count of this clone. The chain recombines TRBV6-5 with TRBJ2-1; the D gene is possibly TRBD2 (5 bases). The CDR3 consists of 15 residues. Germline V gives CDR1 MNHEY, CDR2 SVGAGI. The V gene lost 2 bases and the J gene lost 2 bases, with 10 bases spanning the gap. The CDR3 loop is CASSYREYAYNEQFF. CDR3 nucleotide sequence: TGTGCCAGCAGTTACAGGGAGTATGCCTACAATGAGCAGTTCTTC.

The rearrangement uses TRBV18 and TRBJ1-1; possible D gene TRBD1, 6 bases. CDR1 KGHSH and CDR2 LQKENI come from the germline V gene. The V gene lost 1 base and the J gene lost 0 bases, with 9 bases spanning the gap. The CDR3 has 15 residues. CDR3 sequence reads: CASSPRGGVNTEAFF. In DNA, the CDR3 is TGTGCCAGCTCACCACGAGGGGGAGTGAACACTGAAGCTTTCTTT.

This clone was found a few times. The chain has TRBV6-5 and TRBJ2-3; D uncertain. The CDR3 has 11 residues. Germline V gene lookup returns CDR1 MNHEY and CDR2 SVGAGI. Trimming shortened V by 2 bases and J by 6 bases, and 3 bases separated the two germline ends. For the CDR3, the DNA is TGTGCCAGCAGTTACAAGGATACGCAGTATTTT. Translation: CASSYKDTQYF.

This clone was seen a handful of times. This chain links TRBV5-1 with TRBJ2-7; D is ambiguous. Trimming removed 4 bases at V and 0 bases at J, with 2 bases between. Per the germline V gene, CDR1 is SGHRS and CDR2 is YFSETQ. The length of the CDR3 is 11 residues. The CDR3 coding sequence is TGCGCCAGCAGCAACTCCTACGAGCAGTACTTC. Translated, it gives CASSNSYEQYF.

This clone occurred a few times. V is TRBV24-1 and J is TRBJ1-1, with a tentative D call TRBD1 (6 bases). Trimming cost V 8 bases and J 1 base, with 10 bases left between them. Germline CDR1 KGHDR, CDR2 SFDVKD. The CDR3 covers 13 residues. This chain's CDR3 is CATNQGPNTEAFF. Here the CDR3 DNA reads TGTGCCACCAACCAGGGGCCGAACACTGAAGCTTTCTTT.

This clone was picked up one time. The chain recombines TRBV28 with TRBJ1-5; 9 bases line up with TRBD1. J lost 1 base, V lost 6 bases, and 13 bases had no gene match. The CDR3 extends over 18 amino acids. Germline V gene data show CDR1 as MDHEN and CDR2 as SYDVKM. The CDR3 coding sequence is TGTGCCAGCAGACCCCCCCTCGGACAGGGGAAGAGCAATCAGCCCCAGCATTTT. It specifies CASRPPLGQGKSNQPQHF.

This chain connects TRBV21-1 to TRBJ2-1; the table gives TRBD2 as D, unverified against the DNA. TRBV21-1 counts as a pseudogene. This CDR3 contains 17 residues. The CDR3 reads CASSERKGGGLTNEQFF. The CDR3 DNA reads TGTGCCAGCAGCGAACGTAAGGGGGGGGGCCTTACCAATGAGCAGTTCTTC.